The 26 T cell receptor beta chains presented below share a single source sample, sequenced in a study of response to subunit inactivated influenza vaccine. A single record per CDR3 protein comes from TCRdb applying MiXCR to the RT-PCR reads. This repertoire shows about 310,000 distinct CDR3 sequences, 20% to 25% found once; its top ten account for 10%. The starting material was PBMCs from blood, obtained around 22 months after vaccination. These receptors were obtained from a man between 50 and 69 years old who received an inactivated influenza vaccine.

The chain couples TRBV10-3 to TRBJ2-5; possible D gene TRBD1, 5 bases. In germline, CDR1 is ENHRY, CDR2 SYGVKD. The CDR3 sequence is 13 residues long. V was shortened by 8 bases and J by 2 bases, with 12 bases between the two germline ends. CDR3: CAIGAGLQETQYF. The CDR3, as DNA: TGTGCCATCGGGGCTGGGCTGCAAGAGACCCAGTACTTC.

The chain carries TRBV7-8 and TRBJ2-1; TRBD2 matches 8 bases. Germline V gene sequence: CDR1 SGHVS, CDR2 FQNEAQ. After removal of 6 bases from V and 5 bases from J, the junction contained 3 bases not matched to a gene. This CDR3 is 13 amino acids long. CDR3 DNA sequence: TGTGCCAGCAGAGCGGGGGTTAACAATGAGCAGTTCTTC. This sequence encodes CASRAGVNNEQFF.

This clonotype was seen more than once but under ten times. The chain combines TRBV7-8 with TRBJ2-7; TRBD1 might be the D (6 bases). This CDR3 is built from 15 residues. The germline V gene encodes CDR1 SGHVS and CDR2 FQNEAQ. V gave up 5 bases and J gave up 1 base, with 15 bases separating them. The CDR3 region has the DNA TGTGCCAGCAGCAGGCAACAGGGAGTGTCCTACGAGCAGTACTTC. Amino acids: CASSRQQGVSYEQYF.

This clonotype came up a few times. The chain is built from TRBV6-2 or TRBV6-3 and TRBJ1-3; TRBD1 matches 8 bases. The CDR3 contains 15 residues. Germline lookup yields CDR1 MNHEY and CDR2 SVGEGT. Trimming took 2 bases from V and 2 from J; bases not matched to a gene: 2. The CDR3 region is CASSYGTGPGNTIYF. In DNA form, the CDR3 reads TGTGCCAGCAGTTACGGGACAGGCCCTGGAAACACCATATATTTT.

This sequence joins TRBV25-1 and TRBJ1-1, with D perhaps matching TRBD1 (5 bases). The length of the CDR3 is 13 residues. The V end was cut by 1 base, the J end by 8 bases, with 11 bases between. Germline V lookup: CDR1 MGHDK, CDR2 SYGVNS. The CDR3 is CASSELVGTEAFF. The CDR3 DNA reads TGTGCCAGCAGTGAATTGGTGGGGACCGAAGCTTTCTTT.

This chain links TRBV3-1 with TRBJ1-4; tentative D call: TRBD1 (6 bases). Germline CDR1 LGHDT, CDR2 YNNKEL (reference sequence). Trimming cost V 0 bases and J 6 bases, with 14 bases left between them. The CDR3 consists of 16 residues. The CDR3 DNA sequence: TGTGCCAGCAGCCAAGAATACGGGGGGCCGGATGAAAAACTGTTTTTT. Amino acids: CASSQEYGGPDEKLFF.

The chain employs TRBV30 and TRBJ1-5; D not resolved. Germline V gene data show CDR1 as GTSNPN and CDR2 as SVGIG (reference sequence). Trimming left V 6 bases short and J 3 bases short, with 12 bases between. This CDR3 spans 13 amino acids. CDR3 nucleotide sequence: TGTGCCTGTTCCGGACCGTACAATCAGCCCCAGCATTTT. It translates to CACSGPYNQPQHF.

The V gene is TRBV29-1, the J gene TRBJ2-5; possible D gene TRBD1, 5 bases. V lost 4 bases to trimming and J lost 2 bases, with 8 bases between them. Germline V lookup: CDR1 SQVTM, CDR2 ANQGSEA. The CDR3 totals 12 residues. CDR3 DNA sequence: TGCAGCGTTGGTCCAGGGCAAGAGACCCAGTACTTC. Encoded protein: CSVGPGQETQYF.

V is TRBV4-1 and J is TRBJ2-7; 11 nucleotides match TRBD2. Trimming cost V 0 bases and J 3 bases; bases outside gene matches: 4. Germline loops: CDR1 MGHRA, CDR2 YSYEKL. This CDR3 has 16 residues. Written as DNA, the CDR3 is TGCGCCAGCAGCCAAGACGGGCTAGCGGGAGGCTACGAGCAGTACTTC. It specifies CASSQDGLAGGYEQYF.

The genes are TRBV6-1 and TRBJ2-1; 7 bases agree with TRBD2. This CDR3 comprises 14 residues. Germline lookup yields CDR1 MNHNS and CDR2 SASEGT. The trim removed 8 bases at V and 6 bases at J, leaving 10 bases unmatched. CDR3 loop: CASAEAGATNEQFF. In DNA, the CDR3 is TGTGCCAGCGCCGAGGCGGGAGCGACCAATGAGCAGTTCTTC.

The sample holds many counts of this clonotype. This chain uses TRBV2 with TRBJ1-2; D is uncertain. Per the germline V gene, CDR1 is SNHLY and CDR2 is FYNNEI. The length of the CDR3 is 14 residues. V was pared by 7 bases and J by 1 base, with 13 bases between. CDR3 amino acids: CASIPLNFNYGYTF. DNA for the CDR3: TGTGCCAGCATTCCCCTCAACTTTAACTATGGCTACACCTTC.

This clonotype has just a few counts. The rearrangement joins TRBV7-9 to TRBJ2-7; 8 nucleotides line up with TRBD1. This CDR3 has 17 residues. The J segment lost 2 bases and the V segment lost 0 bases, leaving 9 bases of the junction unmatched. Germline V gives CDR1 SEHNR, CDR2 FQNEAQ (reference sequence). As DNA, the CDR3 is TGTGCCAGCAGCTTAGCTGGCGGGACAGGTTTTACCTACGAGCAGTACTTC. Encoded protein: CASSLAGGTGFTYEQYF.

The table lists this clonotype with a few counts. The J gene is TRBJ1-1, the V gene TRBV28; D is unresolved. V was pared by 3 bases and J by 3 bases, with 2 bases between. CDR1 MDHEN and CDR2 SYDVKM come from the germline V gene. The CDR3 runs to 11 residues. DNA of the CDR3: TGTGCCAGCAGTTTTCACACTGAAGCTTTCTTT. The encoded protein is CASSFHTEAFF.

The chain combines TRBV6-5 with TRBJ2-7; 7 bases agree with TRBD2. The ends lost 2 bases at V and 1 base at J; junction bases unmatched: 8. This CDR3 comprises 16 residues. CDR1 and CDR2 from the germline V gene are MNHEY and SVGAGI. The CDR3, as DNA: TGTGCCAGCAGTTACCGCTATGGGGGAGGGTCCTACGAGCAGTACTTC. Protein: CASSYRYGGGSYEQYF.

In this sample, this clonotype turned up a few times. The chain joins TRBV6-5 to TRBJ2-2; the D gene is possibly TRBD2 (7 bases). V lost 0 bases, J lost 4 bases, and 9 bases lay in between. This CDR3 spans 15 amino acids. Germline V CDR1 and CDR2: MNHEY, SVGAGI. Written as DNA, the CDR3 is TGTGCCAGCAGTTACTCGGGGGGGCCCACCGGGGAGCTGTTTTTT. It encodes CASSYSGGPTGELFF.

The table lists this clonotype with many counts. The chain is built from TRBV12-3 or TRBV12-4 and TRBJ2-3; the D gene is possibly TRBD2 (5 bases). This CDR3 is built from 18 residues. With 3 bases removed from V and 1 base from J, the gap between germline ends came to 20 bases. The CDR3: CASSFLGPRADGTDTQYF. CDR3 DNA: TGTGCCAGCAGTTTTTTGGGCCCGAGGGCTGACGGCACAGATACGCAGTATTTT.

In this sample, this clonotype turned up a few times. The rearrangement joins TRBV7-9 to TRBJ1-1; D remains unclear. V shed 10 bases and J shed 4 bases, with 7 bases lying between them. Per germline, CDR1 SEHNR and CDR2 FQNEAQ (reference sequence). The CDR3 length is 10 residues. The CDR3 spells CATFGTEAFF. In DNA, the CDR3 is TGTGCCACCTTCGGCACTGAAGCTTTCTTT.

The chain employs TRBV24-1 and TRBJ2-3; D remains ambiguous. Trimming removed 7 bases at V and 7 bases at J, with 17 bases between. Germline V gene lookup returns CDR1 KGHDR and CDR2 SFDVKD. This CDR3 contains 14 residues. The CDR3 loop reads CATSDPKLGYTQYF. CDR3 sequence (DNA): TGTGCCACCAGCGACCCGAAGTTGGGATATACGCAGTATTTT.

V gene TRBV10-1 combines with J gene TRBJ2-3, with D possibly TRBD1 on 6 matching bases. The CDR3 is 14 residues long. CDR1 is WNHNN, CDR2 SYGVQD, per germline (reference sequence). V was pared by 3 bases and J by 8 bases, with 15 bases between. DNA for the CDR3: TGCGCCAGCAGTGAAAGGCAGGGGAGTAGTACGCAGTATTTT. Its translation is CASSERQGSSTQYF.

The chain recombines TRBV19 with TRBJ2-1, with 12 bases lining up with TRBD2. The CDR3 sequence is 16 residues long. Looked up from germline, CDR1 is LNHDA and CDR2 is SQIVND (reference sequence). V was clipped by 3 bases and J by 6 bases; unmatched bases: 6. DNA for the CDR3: TGTGCCAGTAGTATTATGGCTAGCGGGAGGGTCAATGAGCAGTTCTTC. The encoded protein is CASSIMASGRVNEQFF.

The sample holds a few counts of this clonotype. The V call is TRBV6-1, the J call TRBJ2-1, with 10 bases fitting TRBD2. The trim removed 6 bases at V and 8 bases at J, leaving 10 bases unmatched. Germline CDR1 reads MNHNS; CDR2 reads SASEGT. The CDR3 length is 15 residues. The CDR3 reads CASSWTSGHRDEQFF. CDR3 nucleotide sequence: TGTGCCAGCAGCTGGACTAGCGGCCATAGGGATGAGCAGTTCTTC.

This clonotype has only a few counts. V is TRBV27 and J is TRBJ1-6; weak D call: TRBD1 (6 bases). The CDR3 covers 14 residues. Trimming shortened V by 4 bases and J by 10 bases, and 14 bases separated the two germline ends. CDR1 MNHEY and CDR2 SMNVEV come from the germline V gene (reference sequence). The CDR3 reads CASSSGHKRSPLHF. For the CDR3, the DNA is TGTGCCAGCAGTTCGGGACATAAGCGATCACCCCTCCACTTT.

CDR3 sequence: CASSLDLTGNEKLFF. DNA of the CDR3: TGTGCCAGCAGCTTAGATCTTACAGGGAATGAAAAACTGTTTTTT. V gene TRBV11-2 combines with J gene TRBJ1-4, with TRBD1 as a possible D gene (6 bases). The CDR3 covers 15 residues. The germline gives CDR1 SGHAT, CDR2 FQNNGV. V was clipped by 0 bases and J by 5 bases, with 10 bases between them.

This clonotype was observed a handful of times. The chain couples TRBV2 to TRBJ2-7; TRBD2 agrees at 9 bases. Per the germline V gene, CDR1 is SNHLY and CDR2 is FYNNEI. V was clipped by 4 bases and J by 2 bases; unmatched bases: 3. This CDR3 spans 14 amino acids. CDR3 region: CASSVSSGTYEQYF. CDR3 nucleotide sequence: TGTGCCAGCAGTGTGTCTAGCGGGACCTACGAGCAGTACTTC.

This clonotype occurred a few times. DNA of the CDR3: TGCGCCAGCAGCCAAGATAACCCGGGAGACTATGGCTACACCTTC. Encoded protein: CASSQDNPGDYGYTF. This chain links TRBV4-3 with TRBJ1-2; no clear D. CDR1 is LGHNA, CDR2 YSLEER, per germline. The CDR3 runs 15 residues. The V and J ends lost 0 bases and 3 bases respectively, with 11 bases between them.

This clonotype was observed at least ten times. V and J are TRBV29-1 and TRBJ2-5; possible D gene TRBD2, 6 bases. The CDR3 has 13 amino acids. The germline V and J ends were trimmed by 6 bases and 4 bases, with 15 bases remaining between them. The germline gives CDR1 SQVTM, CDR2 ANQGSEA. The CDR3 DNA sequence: TGCAGCGTGGCCTGGCGGGACCGAGAGACCCAGTACTTC. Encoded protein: CSVAWRDRETQYF.